This TCR beta chain originates from a study of T cell changes during pregnancy in multiple sclerosis. Measured with immunoSEQ multiplex PCR; TCRdb has only the in-frame clones, and not every one. The sample holds fewer than 40,000 clones; more than 85% are singletons and the top ten take about 0.4%. V was pared by 5 bases and J by 2 bases, with 15 bases between. Germline values: CDR1 SGHTA, CDR2 FQGNSA. The CDR3 covers 15 residues. The clonotype comes from a female donor with multiple sclerosis, enrolled in a pregnancy study. The sequencing here drew on CD4+ T cells from peripheral blood mononuclear cells, taken in the second trimester of pregnancy. This sequence joins TRBV7-2 and TRBJ1-1; a weak D match, TRBD1 (6 bases). CDR3 in amino acids: CASSPLGGPNTEAFF. In DNA, the CDR3 is TGTGCCAGCAGCCCCTTGGGGGGGCCTAACACTGAAGCTTTCTTT.